The 14 T cell receptor beta chains below all came from one sample that was sequenced in a study of metastatic and nonmetastatic thyroid tumors. Using MiXCR, TCRdb re-called clones from the PCR reads. The repertoire holds about 3,900 clones, over 35% seen once, with roughly 35% in the top ten. Patients had received no treatment of any kind before thyroid surgery. The sample taken for sequencing was tumor tissue. The receptors derive from a male donor with papillary thyroid cancer or a benign thyroid nodule (not recorded which). Some clones in this sample may be carry-over from other donors' samples.

The CDR3 loop reads CALGGQGPYEQYF. CDR3 DNA sequence: TGTGCCCTCGGAGGACAGGGTCCCTACGAGCAGTACTTC. The chain carries TRBV28 and TRBJ2-7, with 8 bases that match TRBD1. Germline lookup yields CDR1 MDHEN and CDR2 SYDVKM. V gave up 11 bases and J gave up 2 bases; unmatched junction bases: 8. The CDR3 sequence is 13 residues long.

The rearrangement uses TRBV5-1 and TRBJ2-7, with 8 bases identical to TRBD1. The CDR3 loop spans 13 amino acids. V trimming: 4 bases; J trimming: 2 bases; junction bases outside the gene matches: 2. Looked up from germline, CDR1 is SGHRS and CDR2 is YFSETQ. The CDR3 nucleotides are TGCGCCAGCAGCCCGGACAGGGCCTACGAGCAGTACTTC. Amino acid sequence: CASSPDRAYEQYF.

The chain has TRBV9 and TRBJ1-2, with a weak D call TRBD1 (5 bases). V dropped 3 bases and J dropped 11 bases, with 17 bases sitting between them. The CDR3 sequence is 13 residues long. The germline V gene has CDR1 SGDLS and CDR2 YYNGEE. The CDR3 protein is CASSALEGYHYTF. The CDR3 DNA is TGTGCCAGCAGCGCCCTTGAGGGGTACCATTACACCTTC.

As for this clone: Germline and junction disagree at one end, which may indicate a read error. CDR3: CSIGQGAISGAKVLTF. CDR3 in DNA: TGCAGTATCGGGCAGGGGGCTATTTCGGGGGCCAAAGTCCTGACTTTC. The chain links TRBV20-1 to TRBJ2-6; the match to TRBD1 covers 8 bases. Germline V gene lookup returns CDR1 DFQATT and CDR2 SNEGSKA (reference sequence). The CDR3 covers 16 residues.

The chain employs TRBV11-2 and TRBJ2-3, with a possible D match to TRBD2 (5 bases). V was cut by 1 base and J by 0 bases, with 8 bases left in between. This CDR3 is built from 15 residues. Germline V gene data show CDR1 as SGHAT and CDR2 as FQNNGV. CDR3 bases: TGTGCCAGCAGCTTAGTAGCGACGAGCACAGATACGCAGTATTTT. This encodes CASSLVATSTDTQYF.

The chain combines TRBV5-1 with TRBJ2-6; D may be TRBD1 (5 bases). Germline V lookup: CDR1 SGHRS, CDR2 YFSETQ. V shed 0 bases and J shed 0 bases, with 10 bases lying between them. The length of the CDR3 is 17 residues. For the CDR3, the DNA is TGCGCCAGCAGCTTGGACGCCCAGGGCTCTGGGGCCAACGTCCTGACTTTC. Translated: CASSLDAQGSGANVLTF.

The chain uses TRBV6-6 and TRBJ2-1; TRBD2 matches 10 bases. This CDR3 is built from 15 residues. With 2 bases clipped from V and 8 bases from J, the junction kept 6 bases outside the gene matches. CDR1 is MNHNY and CDR2 is SVGAGI in the germline V gene (reference sequence). The CDR3 here is CASSYLAGEADEQFF. The CDR3 DNA reads TGTGCCAGCAGTTACCTAGCGGGGGAAGCGGATGAGCAGTTCTTC.

This clone is large (0.1 to 1%) in the sample. The chain employs TRBV5-1 and TRBJ2-1, with D possibly being TRBD1 or TRBD2 (6 bases each). The CDR3 covers 13 residues. CDR1 and CDR2 (germline): SGHRS, YFSETQ. Trimming shortened V by 1 base and J by 10 bases, and 12 bases separated the two germline ends. CDR3 sequence: CASSLNGGNEQFF. The CDR3 bases are TGCGCCAGCAGCTTGAACGGGGGCAACGAGCAGTTCTTC.

Only a few counts were recorded for this clone. This rearrangement joins TRBV6-1 to TRBJ1-3, with a tentative D call TRBD1 (5 bases). Trimming took 1 base from V and 5 from J, leaving 15 bases between them. The CDR3 contains 16 residues. CDR1 MNHNS and CDR2 SASEGT come from the germline V gene. The CDR3 nucleotides read TGTGCCAGCAGTGAAGTGCTAGGACGGGGACGAAACACCATATATTTT. Protein product: CASSEVLGRGRNTIYF.

This sequence joins TRBV5-8 and TRBJ1-2, with a possible D match to TRBD1 (5 bases). The CDR3 totals 13 residues. V was cut by 5 bases and J by 0 bases, with 8 bases left in between. Germline V gene sequence: CDR1 SGHTS, CDR2 YDEGEE. The CDR3 spells CASRSTANYGYTF. CDR3 nucleotides: TGTGCCAGCAGGTCGACAGCTAACTATGGCTACACCTTC.

The chain joins TRBV30 to TRBJ1-5, with 7 bases lining up with TRBD1. V shed 5 bases, J shed 4 bases, and the junction held 5 bases outside the gene matches. This CDR3 contains 13 residues. Germline V gives CDR1 GTSNPN, CDR2 SVGIG (reference sequence). The CDR3 DNA sequence: TGTGCCTGGGGGGGACAGAAAAATCAGCCCCAGCATTTT. It is translated as CAWGGQKNQPQHF.

This clone counts as large. V usage is TRBV12-3 or TRBV12-4 and J usage is TRBJ2-3, with D tentatively TRBD1 (5 bases). V gave up 3 bases and J gave up 0 bases, with 10 bases separating them. The CDR3 has 15 residues. This CDR3 reads CASSLGQDSTDTQYF. The CDR3 nucleotides are TGTGCCAGCAGTTTGGGGCAGGATAGCACAGATACGCAGTATTTT.

This chain connects TRBV18 to TRBJ1-2; a weak D match, TRBD1 (6 bases). Trimming cost V 4 bases and J 0 bases, with 9 bases left between them. Germline CDR1 reads KGHSH; CDR2 reads LQKENI. There are 14 residues in the CDR3. Here the CDR3 reads CASSQRDTNYGYTF. CDR3 DNA: TGTGCCAGCTCACAAAGGGACACTAACTATGGCTACACCTTC.

The chain has TRBV9 and TRBJ1-2; no definite D call. The CDR3 length is 16 residues. V was cut by 0 bases and J by 2 bases, with 14 bases left in between. CDR1 SGDLS and CDR2 YYNGEE come from the germline V gene. CDR3 DNA: TGTGCCAGCAGCGTAGGCCCCACCGGAGAGAACTATGGCTACACCTTC. Translated: CASSVGPTGENYGYTF.